This T cell receptor (beta chain) was retrieved from a study of shared clonotypes between healthy human individuals. Study summary: Researchers drew samples from a couple of women and a few men aged 18 to 49. Each donor's CD8 memory used one plate, CD8 naive two, each CD4 subset three. The study, taken as a whole, reports: With few donors, the genetic and exposure-history diversity represented was limited.

The test was conducted at deep level. TCRdb keeps only in-frame clones here, not all; method: immunoSEQ multiplex PCR. In the table there are some 1,600,000 clones, 95% to 99% of which are singletons. CDR3 length: 11 amino acids. A remark on this clone: What it binds is unknown.

Sequences were obtained from naive CD4+ T cells sorted from blood. Noted subset: CD45RA+ positively selected. This clonotype was sampled from a man aged 25-40 years in good health. The genes are TRBV12-1 and TRBJ2-6; the table assigns TRBD2, which was not confirmed against the DNA. TRBV12-1 is given as a pseudogene. The CDR3 bases are TGTGTCCGGTCTGGGGCCAACGTCCTGACTTTC. This gives the protein CVRSGANVLTF.